These 8 T cell receptor beta chains were sequenced from one sample in a study of CD8+CD57+ T cells in acquired aplastic anemia. According to the study, genomic DNA was the template for TCR beta VDJ and CDR3 profiling. TCRdb reprocessed the reads via MiXCR and lists one record per CDR3 protein. The table includes some 170,000 distinct CDR3 sequences, 45% to 55% detected once. Previously, flow cytometry had revealed CD8+CD57+ cell expansion in the patients chosen for sequencing. Material: sorted CD4+, CD8+, or CD8+CD57+ T cells (not recorded which) from PBMCs. The receptors shown here come from a human donor with aplastic anemia.

The rearrangement links TRBV20-1 to TRBJ2-2; D may be TRBD1 (5 bases). Germline CDR1 and CDR2: DFQATT and SNEGSKA (reference sequence). V was pared by 0 bases and J by 6 bases, with 20 bases between. This CDR3 is 17 amino acids long. Here the CDR3 reads CSARDPSFADSSGELFF. The CDR3 DNA reads as TGCAGTGCTAGAGACCCATCCTTCGCTGACAGTTCCGGGGAGCTGTTTTTT.

This clonotype was counted many times. The chain recombines TRBV12-3 or TRBV12-4 with TRBJ2-1; D is unclear. V was pared by 8 bases and J by 7 bases, with 18 bases between. The CDR3 has 14 amino acids. The CDR3 protein is CASVSASPTNEQFF. DNA of the CDR3: TGTGCCAGCGTATCGGCATCCCCCACTAATGAGCAGTTCTTC.

This clonotype came up a few times. The chain is built from TRBV5-6 and TRBJ1-1, with a tentative D call TRBD1 (5 bases). Trimming took 1 base from V and 3 from J, leaving 16 bases between them. The CDR3 has 16 amino acids. From germline, CDR1 is SGHDT and CDR2 YYEEEE. The DNA of the CDR3 is TGTGCCAGCAGCTTGCGCCTGGGGGGGACTTACACTGAAGCTTTCTTT. It encodes CASSLRLGGTYTEAFF.

This chain uses TRBV4-1 with TRBJ1-1; D not certain. Trimming left V 2 bases short and J 0 bases short, with 7 bases between. Germline V gene lookup returns CDR1 MGHRA and CDR2 YSYEKL. The CDR3 has 14 residues. The CDR3, as DNA: TGCGCCAGCAGCCAATTGACTGTGAACACTGAAGCTTTCTTT. It translates to CASSQLTVNTEAFF.

This clonotype was seen more than once but under ten times. The chain employs TRBV3-1 and TRBJ2-1; TRBD1 matches 12 bases. The trim removed 4 bases at V and 7 bases at J, leaving 14 bases unmatched. Germline V gives CDR1 LGHDT, CDR2 YNNKEL (reference sequence). The CDR3 extends over 18 amino acids. CDR3 in amino acids: CASSPAWDRGPGVNEQFF. The CDR3 DNA is TGTGCCAGCAGCCCGGCGTGGGACAGGGGGCCCGGGGTTAATGAGCAGTTCTTC.

In this sample, this clonotype turned up many times. The genes are TRBV9 and TRBJ1-2, with TRBD1 as a possible D gene (5 bases). Germline V lookup: CDR1 SGDLS, CDR2 YYNGEE. Deletions cut 4 bases from V and 3 bases from J, with 19 bases between. The CDR3 is made up of 16 amino acids. CDR3 residues: CASSSRLTKGHYGYTF. The DNA of the CDR3 is TGTGCCAGCAGCTCCCGGTTGACGAAGGGGCACTATGGCTACACCTTC.

This clonotype was detected ten times or more. The chain uses TRBV6-5 and TRBJ1-6, with D uncertain. Germline CDR1 is MNHEY and CDR2 is SVGAGI. This CDR3 region has 15 residues. The germline V and J ends were trimmed by 0 bases and 4 bases, with 7 bases remaining between them. This CDR3 is CASSYSQSYNSPLHF. CDR3 coding DNA: TGTGCCAGCAGTTACTCTCAGAGTTATAATTCACCCCTCCACTTT.

V is TRBV19 and J is TRBJ2-5; possibly TRBD2 for D (6 bases). V gave up 5 bases and J gave up 0 bases, with 13 bases separating them. The CDR3 has 15 amino acids. Per the germline V gene, CDR1 is LNHDA and CDR2 is SQIVND (reference sequence). The CDR3 DNA reads as TGTGCCAGTAGTCGTGCCCGGGGGTACCAAGAGACCCAGTACTTC. Protein product: CASSRARGYQETQYF.